This T cell receptor (beta chain) was observed in a study of blood T cell repertoires in COVID-19. Study context: Collection of acute and convalescent COVID-19 samples took place in the United States, Italy and Spain. Sample material is recorded as cDNA or gDNA derived from T cells, B-cell-depleted T cells, or PBMCs.

V was trimmed by 0 bases and J by 0 bases, leaving 8 bases between them. CDR1 is SGHDN and CDR2 is FVKESK in the germline V gene. This CDR3 has 16 amino acids. This clone was seen a single time. Authors' methods: Reference gene primer amplification yielded estimated nucleated cell counts. This table comes from immunoSEQ multiplex PCR, and its TCRdb copy is limited to in-frame clones, with some not included. V and J calls and clone size come straight from that table; D and trimming were deduced from the DNA. The sample includes tens of thousands of clones, roughly three quarters of them seen just once.

This TCR derives from a man between 65 and 79 years old with acute or convalescent COVID-19. The rearrangement uses TRBV14 and TRBJ2-2, with D uncertain. The sequenced sample was peripheral blood. The CDR3 nucleotides are TGTGCCAGCAGCCAAGATCCCAGGCCGAACACCGGGGAGCTGTTTTTT. This codes for CASSQDPRPNTGELFF.